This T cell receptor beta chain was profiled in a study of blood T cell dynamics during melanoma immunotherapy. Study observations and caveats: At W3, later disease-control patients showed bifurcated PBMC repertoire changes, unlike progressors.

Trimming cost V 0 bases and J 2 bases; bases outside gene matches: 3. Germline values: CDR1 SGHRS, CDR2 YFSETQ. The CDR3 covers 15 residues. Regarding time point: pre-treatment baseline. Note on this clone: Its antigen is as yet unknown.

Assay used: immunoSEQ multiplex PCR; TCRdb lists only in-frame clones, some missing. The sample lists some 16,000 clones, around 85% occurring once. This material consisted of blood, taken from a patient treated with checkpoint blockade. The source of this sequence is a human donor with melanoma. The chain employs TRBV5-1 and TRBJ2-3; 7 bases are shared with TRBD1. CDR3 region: CASSLGQGTTDTQYF. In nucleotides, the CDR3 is TGCGCCAGCAGCTTGGGACAGGGAACCACAGATACGCAGTATTTT.